The sequence of this T cell receptor (beta chain) was determined in a study of shared clonotypes between healthy human individuals (dated by TCRdb to the early 2020s). At the level of the whole study: The cohort comprised two women and a few men aged 18 to 49 years. To estimate repertoire size and how much clonotypes are shared between individuals, the study performed deep sequencing of blood TCR repertoires from roughly five healthy adults. Between about 0.9 and 8.9 billion PBMCs per donor were obtained by leukapheresis. For each donor, three plates each were used for CD4 naive and CD4 memory, two plates were used for CD8 naive, and one plate was used for CD8 memory. To increase sequencing depth and limit assay-specific biases, different laboratories used diverse techniques to prepare libraries and sequence TCR repertoires.

Worth noting for this clone: No cognate antigen has been identified for it. Per-base qualities were not stored, and no clone one base away is much larger.

Sequences SGHRS (CDR1) and YFSETQ (CDR2) are obtained from the germline V gene. The junction shows trimming of 2 bases on V and 1 base on J, plus 21 bases between the germline ends. The CDR3 starts with the cysteine, ends with the phenylalanine, and has 18 residues. This entry keeps only the CDR3 DNA: 54 bases, framed from base 1. The paper's findings and limits, for the study overall: Because the study included only a small number of donors, the genetic and exposure-history diversity represented was limited. Rarefaction of sorted-subset datasets indicated incomplete sequencing despite the large sequencing depth. Compared with non-shared clonotypes, the clonotypes found in all four sorted-subset donors had higher generation probabilities. Sampling was restricted to blood, and TCR repertoires in tissue are likely to differ from TCR repertoires in blood. Larger estimated clonotype richness was generally found for naive subsets than for memory subsets. Pairwise subsampling indicated that sequencing depth was expected to affect the degree of clonotype sharing among donors. About 4.5% of naive CD4, 3% to 3.5% of naive CD8, approximately 2.2% of memory CD4, and more than 0.35% of memory CD8 clonotypes were shared across a few donors.

Using the deep immunoSEQ assay, TCR CDR3 regions were amplified from genomic DNA by multiplex PCR. Extracted genomic DNA from each cell subset was spread evenly across all wells of several immunoSEQ 96-well plates, with each plate serving as a replicate. For sorted subsets, about 0.2 ug genomic DNA, equal to 30,000 to 35,000 T cell genomes, was loaded into each replicate PCR. Purified libraries were quantified with a Qubit 3.0 fluorometer, sized on a Bioanalyzer 2100, and re-quantified with the KAPA Library Quantification kit. A separate single-read 150-cycle Illumina NextSeq 550 flow cell was used to sequence each immunoSEQ 96-well plate. As for the authors' bioinformatics: The immunoSEQ output contained only junctional sequences without quality scores, so filtering could not match that applied to full-length reads. To assign V/J genes and CDR3, sequences were annotated against IMGT germline references using PyIR, a Python wrapper for IgBLAST v1.9. Reads were filtered out if the reads had weak V/J assignments (E-value above 1e-6), no CDR3, stop codons, out-of-frame junctions, or ambiguous translated residues. V3J clonotypes were defined by identical inferred V gene, J gene, and CDR3 amino acid sequence. To compute the percentage overlap between repertoires, the number of shared unique clonotypes was divided by the size of the smaller repertoire. Repertoire richness was assessed with RTK rarefaction, the Chao1 estimator, and Recon v2.1 estimates of unobserved clonotypes. Generation probabilities were computed with OLGA for all TCRbeta clonotypes obtained by the gDNA method from a handful of donors. TCRdb retrieved this table from immuneACCESS and kept in-frame rearrangements only. Not all clones are present; in checked studies, unresolved V genes account for under half, and no reason is known for the remainder. The D gene and trimming were derived from the DNA, and the V and J assignments and clone size from that table. The sample contains about 380,000 clones, roughly 96% of them found a single time. The ten largest account for about 0.32% of the sample.

The donors were healthy, HIV-negative adults with no recently reported acute infections or vaccinations. All donors were Caucasian adults living in Nashville, Tennessee, USA. The CD8 memory samples were a combination of magnetically selected CD45RO+ cells and CCR7-negative CD45RA+ effector memory (TemRA) cells. After blood collection by leukapheresis, PBMCs were isolated using Ficoll-Histopaque density gradient centrifugation and then cryopreserved in the vapor phase of liquid nitrogen. Analytical flow cytometry was used to check the purity and quantity of every magnetically sorted T cell population. From each sorted fraction, genomic DNA was isolated and quantified by UV absorbance on a Nanodrop 2000c.

Sequenced input: memory CD8+ T cells sorted from blood. The sample's cell subset or site label, in plain terms: CD45RO+ cells pooled with CCR7-negative TemRA cells. The receptor was isolated from a man aged 25 to 45 in good health. This chain is built from TRBV5-1 and TRBJ2-5, with the D gene call left open. The sequenced DNA: TGCGCCAGCAGCTTTTTCGTCACTGGGTCCCCCCCCCAAGAGACCCAGTACTTC. It is translated as CASSFFVTGSPPQETQYF.